This TCR beta chain derives from a study of blood T cell repertoires in COVID-19 (dated by TCRdb to 2018 to 2020). Some background on the complete study: Collaborator samples came from the United States, Italy and Spain and covered acute and convalescent phases of COVID-19. The material from the prospective study consisted of cDNA or gDNA derived from T cells, B-cell-depleted T cells, or PBMCs. Subjects who had been exposed to COVID-19, were actively infected with it, or had recovered from it provided the deeply sampled blood TCRbeta repertoires that made up the dataset. The repertoires were released in a freely available public database meant as a resource for research on the immune response to SARS-CoV-2. Samples came from the ongoing ImmuneRACE study (first 160 participants) plus 1,254 subjects from 6 global collaborators. The sample metadata nearly always contained a de-identified subject ID, COVID-19 status, age in years and sex. Where HLA class I and class II types were available, the types were taken from metadata supplied by the sample provider, not from assay-based typing.

The sample holds a few counts of this clone. What antigen it recognizes has not been identified. Per-base qualities were not stored, and no clone one base away is much larger. From the germline V gene (reference sequence), CDR1 is SGHNT and CDR2 is YYREEE. Trimming removed 3 bases from V and 0 bases from J, leaving 10 bases between the germline ends. Reading from cysteine to phenylalanine, the CDR3 counts 14 amino acids. This entry keeps only the CDR3 DNA: 42 bases, framed from base 1. TCRbeta CDR3 regions were amplified from genomic DNA using the immunoSEQ Assay, a bias-controlled multiplex PCR. For the original study's pipeline: Within the assay, amplification of reference gene primers was used to estimate how many nucleated cells each sample contained. To quantify the absolute abundance of each unique TCRbeta CDR3 rearrangement, sequence reads were collapsed and filtered. For each sample, productive Simpson clonality was calculated by taking the square root of Simpson's diversity index across productive rearrangements. TCRdb retrieved this table from immuneACCESS and kept in-frame rearrangements only. Not all clones are present; in checked studies, unresolved V genes account for under half, and no reason is known for the remainder. V, J and clone size are taken as reported in that table, and D and trimming were inferred from the DNA itself. The sample yields 220,000 or so clones; around 82% were counted once. The ten largest clonotypes hold around 2% of the sample.

Each collaborating institution followed its own protocols to collect whole blood in K2EDTA tubes. For TCRbeta analysis, collaborators shipped samples as frozen whole blood, isolated PBMCs, or DNA extracted from either of those sample types. Findings and caveats that apply to the study as a whole: The quantity of clinical and demographic metadata differed by source and by participant and was supplied without curation.

The rearranged chain carries TRBV5-4 and TRBJ2-7; TRBD1 is possibly the D segment (7 matching bases). The TCR sequence derives from a woman aged 55-70 years with acute or convalescent COVID-19. Sequenced input: peripheral blood. The DNA reads TGTGCCAGCAGCTCCCAGGGGGGCTCCTACGAGCAGTACTTC. Its translation is CASSSQGGSYEQYF.